These 2 T cell receptor beta chains were all obtained from the same sample, sequenced in a study of tissue T cells after allogeneic stem cell transplantation. Clones were read by immunoSEQ multiplex PCR, and TCRdb kept only the in-frame ones, dropping some. The sample holds thousands of clones, 30% to 40% seen once. Sample time point: mouse harvest day 14 after allogeneic transplant. Mouse grafts combined 10^7 T-cell-depleted bone marrow cells with 10^6 splenic CD5+ T cells. The sample comprised skin. All receptors come from a female BALB/c mouse given C57BL/6 T cells with graft-versus-host disease after an allogeneic hematopoietic cell transplant.

Of note for this clone: Here the gene names and germline are mouse. This CDR3 is CASSLTAYEQYF. The CDR3 bases that were read are TGTGCCAGCAGCTTGACAGCCTATGAACAGTAC. The V call is TRBV3, the J call TRBJ2-7; the D gene is possibly TRBD1 (5 bases). The read terminates 1 residue before the CDR3 end, so the remaining end is supplied by the germline J gene. CDR1 is SNHLY and CDR2 is FYNGKV in the germline V gene (reference sequence). The ends were cut back, 3 bases at V and 2 bases at J, with 5 bases in the middle. The CDR3 covers 12 residues.

About this clone itself: Germline and genes here are mouse. The CDR3 DNA, read in part, is TGTGCCAGCTCTCTGGGACTGGGGGAGAACACCCAGTAC. It encodes CASSLGLGENTQY. The full CDR3 reads CASSLGLGENTQYF. The chain is built from TRBV12-2 and TRBJ2-5, with 11 bases matching TRBD2. The read ends 1 residue before the CDR3 terminus; that terminus is restored from the germline J gene. V was clipped by 1 base and J by 7 bases; unmatched bases: 3. Germline CDR1 and CDR2: SGHLS and HYDKME. This CDR3 spans 14 amino acids.